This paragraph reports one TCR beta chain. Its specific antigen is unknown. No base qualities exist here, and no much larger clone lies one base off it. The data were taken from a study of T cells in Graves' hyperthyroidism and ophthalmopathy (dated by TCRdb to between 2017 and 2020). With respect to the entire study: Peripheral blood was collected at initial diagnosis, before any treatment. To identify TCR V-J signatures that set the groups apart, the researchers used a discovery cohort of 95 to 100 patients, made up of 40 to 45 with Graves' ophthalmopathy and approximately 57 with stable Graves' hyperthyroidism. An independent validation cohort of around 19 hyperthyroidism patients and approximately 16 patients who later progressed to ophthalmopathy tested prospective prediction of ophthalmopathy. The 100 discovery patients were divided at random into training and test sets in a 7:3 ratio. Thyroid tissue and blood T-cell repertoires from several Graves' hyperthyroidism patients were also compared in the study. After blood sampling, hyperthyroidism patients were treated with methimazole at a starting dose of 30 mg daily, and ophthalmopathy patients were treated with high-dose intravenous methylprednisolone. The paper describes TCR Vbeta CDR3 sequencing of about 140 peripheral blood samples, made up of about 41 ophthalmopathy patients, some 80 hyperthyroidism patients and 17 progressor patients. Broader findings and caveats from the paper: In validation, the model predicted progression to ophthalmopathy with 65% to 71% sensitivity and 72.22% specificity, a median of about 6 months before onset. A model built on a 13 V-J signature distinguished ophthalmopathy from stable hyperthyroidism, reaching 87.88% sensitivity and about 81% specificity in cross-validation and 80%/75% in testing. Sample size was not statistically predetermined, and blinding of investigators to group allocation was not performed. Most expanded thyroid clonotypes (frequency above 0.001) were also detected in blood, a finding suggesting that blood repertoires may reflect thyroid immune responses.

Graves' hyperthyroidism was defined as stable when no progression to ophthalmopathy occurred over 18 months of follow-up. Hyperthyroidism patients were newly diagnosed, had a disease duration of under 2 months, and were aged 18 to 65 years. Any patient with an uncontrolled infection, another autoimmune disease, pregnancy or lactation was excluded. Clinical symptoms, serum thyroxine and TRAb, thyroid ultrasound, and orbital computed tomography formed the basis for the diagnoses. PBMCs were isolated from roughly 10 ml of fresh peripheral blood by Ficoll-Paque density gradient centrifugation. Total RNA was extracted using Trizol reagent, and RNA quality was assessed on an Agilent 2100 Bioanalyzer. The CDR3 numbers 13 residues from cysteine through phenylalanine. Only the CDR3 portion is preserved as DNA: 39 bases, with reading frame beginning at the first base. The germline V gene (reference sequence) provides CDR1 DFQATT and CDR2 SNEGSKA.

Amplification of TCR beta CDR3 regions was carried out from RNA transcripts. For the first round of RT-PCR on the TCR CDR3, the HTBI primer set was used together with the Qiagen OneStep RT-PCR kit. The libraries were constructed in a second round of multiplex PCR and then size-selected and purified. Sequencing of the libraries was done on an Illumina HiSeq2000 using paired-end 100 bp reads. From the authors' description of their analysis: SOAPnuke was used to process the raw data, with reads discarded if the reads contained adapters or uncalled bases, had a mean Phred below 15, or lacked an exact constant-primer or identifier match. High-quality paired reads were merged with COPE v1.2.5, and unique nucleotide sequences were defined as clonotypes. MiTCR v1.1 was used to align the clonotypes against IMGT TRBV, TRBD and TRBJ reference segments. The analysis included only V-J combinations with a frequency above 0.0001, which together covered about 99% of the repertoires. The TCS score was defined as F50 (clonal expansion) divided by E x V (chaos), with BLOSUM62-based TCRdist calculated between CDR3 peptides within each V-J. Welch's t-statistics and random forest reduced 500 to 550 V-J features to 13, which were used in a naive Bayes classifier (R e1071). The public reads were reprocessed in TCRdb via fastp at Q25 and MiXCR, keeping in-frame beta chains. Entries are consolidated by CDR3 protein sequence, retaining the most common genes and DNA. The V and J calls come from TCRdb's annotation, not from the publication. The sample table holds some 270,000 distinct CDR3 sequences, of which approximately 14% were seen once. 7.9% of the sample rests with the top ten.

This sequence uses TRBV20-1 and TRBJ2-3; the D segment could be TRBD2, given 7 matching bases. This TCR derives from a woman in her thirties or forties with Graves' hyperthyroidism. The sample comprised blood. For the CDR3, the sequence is CGGTRGATDTQYF. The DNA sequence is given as TGCGGAGGCACCCGGGGGGCCACAGATACGCAGTATTTT.